Described below is a single T cell receptor beta chain sequence and its context. This sample is drawn from a study of T cell responses to AZD1222 COVID-19 vaccine. As for the study in general: Pooling was applied to second doses at about 4 or about 12 weeks.

TCRdb's copy holds only in-frame clones and misses some; the assay was immunoSEQ multiplex PCR. The table shows about 110,000 clones, with around 84% occurring only once. The CDR3 has 14 residues. Germline lookup yields CDR1 KGHSH and CDR2 LQKENI. Trimming took off 4 bases at V and 4 bases at J, with 11 bases between the two ends. The V gene is TRBV18, the J gene TRBJ1-5; perhaps TRBD1 as D (6 bases). This sequence originates from an adult in good health. Here the sequenced sample was peripheral blood, taken on day 0 of AZD1222 vaccination. As DNA, the CDR3 is TGTGCCAGCTCACAAGGGACACAGAATCAGCCCCAGCATTTT. Its translation: CASSQGTQNQPQHF.